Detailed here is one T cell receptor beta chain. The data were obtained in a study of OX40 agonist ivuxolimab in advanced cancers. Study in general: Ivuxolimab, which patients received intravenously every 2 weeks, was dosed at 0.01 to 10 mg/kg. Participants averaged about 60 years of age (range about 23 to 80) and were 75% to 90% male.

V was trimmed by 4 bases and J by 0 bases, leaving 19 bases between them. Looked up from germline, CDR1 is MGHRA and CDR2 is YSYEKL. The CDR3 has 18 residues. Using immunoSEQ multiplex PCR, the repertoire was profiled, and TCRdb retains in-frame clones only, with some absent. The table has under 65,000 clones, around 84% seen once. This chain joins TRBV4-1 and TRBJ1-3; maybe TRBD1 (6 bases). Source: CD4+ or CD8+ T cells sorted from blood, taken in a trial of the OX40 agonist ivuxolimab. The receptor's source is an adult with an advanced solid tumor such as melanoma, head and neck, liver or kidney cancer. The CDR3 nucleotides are TGCGCCAGCAGCCGCGAGTTGCTTCAGGGGAACTCTGGAAACACCATATATTTT. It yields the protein CASSRELLQGNSGNTIYF.